The 10 T cell receptor beta chains given below trace back to one sample, sequenced in a study of Ad26.COV2.S vaccination and SARS-CoV-2 variants. Profiled with immunoSEQ multiplex PCR; TCRdb holds only in-frame clones, not every one. The profile shows roughly 700,000 clones, around 89% of them singletons. Stated treatment: around 19 received Ad26.COV2.S at low or high dose, single or two shots; a few received placebo; per-sample allocation not given. Sampling was done on day 63 after the first vaccine or placebo injection. The sample was peripheral blood, taken in a trial of Ad26.COV2.S vaccine versus placebo. Receptors originate from a person between 18 and 60 years old who received the Ad26.COV2.S COVID-19 vaccine or a placebo.

This chain connects TRBV6-5 to TRBJ2-3; 7 positions match TRBD2. Trimming took 5 bases from V and 11 from J; bases not matched to a gene: 7. Germline V CDR1 and CDR2: MNHEY, SVGAGI. The CDR3 is made up of 12 amino acids. The CDR3 here is CASSLREGKQYF. In nucleotides, the CDR3 is TGTGCCAGCAGTCTTAGGGAGGGCAAGCAGTATTTT.

This rearrangement joins TRBV29-1 to TRBJ1-5; a possible D gene is TRBD1 (5 bases). This CDR3 spans 16 amino acids. The V end was cut by 8 bases, the J end by 2 bases, with 22 bases between. Germline CDR1 SQVTM, CDR2 ANQGSEA. The CDR3 region has the DNA TGCAGCCCCATTTCGGGACTCCCTCGCGGCAATCAGCCCCAGCATTTT. Translating it yields CSPISGLPRGNQPQHF.

The chain uses TRBV5-5 and TRBJ2-5, with TRBD2 matching over 8 bases. Germline CDR1 reads SGHKS; CDR2 reads YYEKEE (reference sequence). The CDR3 is made up of 14 amino acids. The V gene end was trimmed by 4 bases and the J gene end by 2 bases; junction bases not matched to a gene: 4. This CDR3 is CASSPSGRQETQYF. The CDR3 nucleotides are TGTGCCAGCAGCCCAAGCGGGAGACAAGAGACCCAGTACTTC.

V is TRBV7-2 and J is TRBJ2-5, with 7 positions matching TRBD2. In germline, CDR1 is SGHTA, CDR2 FQGNSA. V was clipped by 0 bases and J by 5 bases; unmatched bases: 6. The CDR3 contains 15 residues. In DNA, the CDR3 is TGTGCCAGCAGCTTAGCTGGTCCCGGGGGGGAGACCCAGTACTTC. It is translated as CASSLAGPGGETQYF.

The chain joins TRBV5-6 to TRBJ2-1; 12 bases are a match to TRBD1. The CDR3 is made up of 15 amino acids. Germline CDR1 SGHDT, CDR2 YYEEEE. J lost 9 bases, V lost 5 bases, and 9 bases had no gene match. The CDR3 reads CASRNRDRGLVEQFF. The CDR3 bases are TGTGCCAGCAGAAACCGGGACAGGGGGCTGGTTGAGCAGTTCTTC.

The chain carries TRBV15 and TRBJ2-3; D possibly corresponds to TRBD2 (6 bases). The V end was cut by 1 base, the J end by 1 base, with 12 bases between. Germline V gene data show CDR1 as LNHNV and CDR2 as YYDKDF (reference sequence). CDR3 size: 16 residues. CDR3 region: CATSRALSSGTDTQYF. DNA of the CDR3: TGTGCCACCAGCAGAGCCTTGTCTAGCGGCACAGATACGCAGTATTTT.

This sequence joins TRBV27 and TRBJ2-7; no firm D call. Trimming took off 6 bases at V and 1 base at J, with 13 bases between the two ends. CDR3 length equals 14 residues. Germline loops: CDR1 MNHEY, CDR2 SMNVEV (reference sequence). The CDR3 region is CASSFNRWSYEQYF. The CDR3 nucleotides are TGTGCCAGCAGCTTCAACCGGTGGTCCTACGAGCAGTACTTC.

The V call is TRBV6-2 or TRBV6-3, the J call TRBJ1-1, with D possibly being TRBD1 (5 bases). This CDR3 spans 11 amino acids. Germline V gene data show CDR1 as MNHEY and CDR2 as SVGEGT. Trimming left V 5 bases short and J 8 bases short, with 9 bases between. Written as DNA, the CDR3 is TGTGCCAGCAGTGGGGGACCCGAAGCTTTCTTT. Protein: CASSGGPEAFF.

The chain couples TRBV2 to TRBJ1-1; D not certain. The CDR3 spans 14 residues. CDR1 is SNHLY and CDR2 is FYNNEI in the germline V gene. Trimming cost V 4 bases and J 1 base, with 10 bases left between them. CDR3 sequence: CASSVLPSNTEAFF. The CDR3 DNA is TGTGCCAGCAGTGTATTACCCTCGAACACTGAAGCTTTCTTT.

In this sample, this clone turned up once. The chain has TRBV30 and TRBJ1-6; 8 nucleotides agree with TRBD1. CDR3 size: 13 residues. After removal of 4 bases from V and 9 bases from J, the junction contained 5 bases not matched to a gene. Germline CDR1 reads GTSNPN; CDR2 reads SVGIG (reference sequence). The DNA of the CDR3 is TGTGCCTGGAAAGGGACAGGTCGTTCACCCCTCCACTTT. Translation gives CAWKGTGRSPLHF.